This T cell receptor (beta chain) derives from a study of shared clonotypes between healthy human individuals. Broader study findings: Sampling involved blood alone; tissue repertoires likely differ. Naive subsets generally had larger estimated richness than memory subsets.

To note about this clone: Its antigen is still unknown.

The study ran the assay at deep level. Method: immunoSEQ multiplex PCR; TCRdb's copy keeps in-frame clones and lacks some. Counted here are over a million clones, about 96% occurring once; the ten biggest clones make up roughly 1.2%. Subsets obtained from CD4+ cells comprised CD45RA+ naive and CD45RA-negative memory cells. The specimen was naive CD4+ T cells sorted from blood. Sample subset: CD45RA+ positively selected. The TCR sequence derives from a man aged 30 to 45 in good health.

CDR3 loop: CASSIRIGVQPQHF. The CDR3 bases are TGTGCCAGTAGTATTCGTATCGGGGTACAGCCCCAGCATTTT. The V call is TRBV19, the J call TRBJ1-5; D is undetermined. This CDR3 spans 14 amino acids. Trimming took 3 bases from V and 7 from J, leaving 13 bases between them. CDR1 and CDR2 (germline): LNHDA, SQIVND (reference sequence). Together with reference TRBV19 and TRBJ1-5, the CDR3 gives the full variable domain: DGGITQSPKYLFRKEGQNVTLSCEQNLNHDAMYWYRQDPGQGLRLIYYSQIVNDFQKGDIAEGYSVSREKKESFPLTVTSAQKNPTAFYLCASSIRIGVQPQHFGDGTRLSIL.